The 9 T cell receptor beta chains below come from one sample, sequenced in a study of blood T cell repertoires in COVID-19 (dated by TCRdb to the early 2020s). Libraries were prepared through the immunoSEQ multiplex PCR assay. The table was pulled from immuneACCESS by TCRdb, which kept in-frame rearrangements only. Such tables lose some clones; where checked, under half of the loss comes from unresolved V genes, and the rest has no known cause. The sample profile shows about 50,000 clones; 80% to 90% of them were found once. The top ten clonotypes cover under 2.5% of the sample. The sample was peripheral blood. Receptors originate from a human donor in a cohort sampled during active COVID-19.

The chain is built from TRBV5-8 and TRBJ2-7; D gene uncertain. This CDR3 has 14 amino acids. The V gene lost 4 bases and the J gene lost 2 bases, with 13 bases spanning the gap. Germline CDR1 SGHTS, CDR2 YDEGEE. CDR3 in amino acids: CASSDSRRTYEQYF. Here the CDR3 DNA reads TGTGCCAGCAGCGACTCCCGACGTACCTACGAGCAGTACTTC.

Written as DNA, the CDR3 is TGTGCCAGTAGTATAACAGCCCGAATGACCCAGTACTTC. This codes for CASSITARMTQYF. This chain links TRBV19 with TRBJ2-5; D gene uncertain. This CDR3 spans 13 amino acids. V lost 2 bases and J 7 bases, leaving 11 bases between the germline ends. In germline, CDR1 is LNHDA, CDR2 SQIVND (reference sequence).

V gene TRBV4-3 combines with J gene TRBJ1-5; D ambiguous. The V gene's germline CDR1 is LGHNA and CDR2 YSLEER. This CDR3 is built from 12 residues. Trimming took 6 bases from V and 5 from J, leaving 8 bases between them. The CDR3 loop is CASRRVDQPQHF. CDR3 nucleotide sequence: TGCGCCAGCAGGCGAGTTGATCAGCCCCAGCATTTT.

This rearrangement joins TRBV6-6 to TRBJ2-7, with D possibly TRBD1 on 6 matching bases. Germline V gene sequence: CDR1 MNHNY, CDR2 SVGAGI (reference sequence). V was pared by 5 bases and J by 2 bases, with 13 bases between. The CDR3 loop spans 14 amino acids. In nucleotides, the CDR3 is TGTGCCAGCAGTGGGGTGACAGGAGCCTACGAGCAGTACTTC. This translates into CASSGVTGAYEQYF.

The V call is TRBV20-1, the J call TRBJ1-5; D remains ambiguous. The V and J ends lost 3 bases and 3 bases respectively, with 9 bases between them. This CDR3 has 13 amino acids. Germline CDR1 reads DFQATT; CDR2 reads SNEGSKA (reference sequence). The DNA of the CDR3 is TGCAGTGCTAGTACCAGAACCAATCAGCCCCAGCATTTT. Protein: CSASTRTNQPQHF.

This sequence joins TRBV9 and TRBJ2-4, with TRBD2 identical over 7 bases. From germline, CDR1 is SGDLS and CDR2 YYNGEE. The junction had 9 bases not matched to a gene; V was cut back by 0 bases and J by 6 bases. The CDR3 totals 16 residues. The DNA for the CDR3 is TGTGCCAGCAGCGTAGGCTTGCGGGAGAGGGGAAACATTCAGTACTTC. This sequence encodes CASSVGLRERGNIQYF.

The chain is built from TRBV19 and TRBJ2-7; TRBD1 matches 10 bases. The J segment lost 3 bases and the V segment lost 9 bases, leaving 8 bases of the junction unmatched. From germline, CDR1 is LNHDA and CDR2 SQIVND (reference sequence). The CDR3 sequence is 14 residues long. The CDR3 DNA sequence: TGTGCCAGCGACCGAGGGACAGGGGACTACGAGCAGTACTTC. This translates into CASDRGTGDYEQYF.

This chain links TRBV7-2 with TRBJ1-1; the match to TRBD1 covers 8 bases. The CDR3 length is 15 residues. The germline CDR1 and CDR2 sequences are SGHTA and FQGNSA. V dropped 3 bases and J dropped 6; count of bases not matched to a gene: 9. The CDR3 sequence is CASSFQTGGDSEAFF. In nucleotides, the CDR3 is TGTGCCAGCAGCTTTCAAACAGGGGGGGACTCTGAAGCTTTCTTT.

This chain uses TRBV9 with TRBJ2-1, with TRBD2 matching 7 bases. Losses at the gene ends were 4 bases for V and 0 bases for J; bases not matched to a gene: 4. There are 15 residues in the CDR3. Per germline, CDR1 SGDLS and CDR2 YYNGEE. The CDR3 is CASSIGGSSYNEQFF. CDR3 in DNA: TGTGCCAGCAGCATCGGCGGGAGCTCCTACAATGAGCAGTTCTTC.